These T cell receptor beta chains were read from a single sample in a study of T cells in Graves' hyperthyroidism and ophthalmopathy. One entry per CDR3 protein, called by TCRdb with MiXCR from the multiplex PCR reads. The sample carries 250,000 to 300,000 distinct CDR3 sequences, about 16% recorded once. Sample: blood. The source is a woman between 50 and 59 years old with Graves' hyperthyroidism that later progressed to Graves' ophthalmopathy. Both conserved end residues are trimmed from each CDR3. The size of a clone is reported for some rows only, either as once, few or many, or as a class for expanded clones.

V	size	J	CDR3
TRBV5-4	few	TRBJ1-1	ASSPSTGVGTEAF
TRBV15	many	TRBJ1-2	ATSRNRDRGNYGYT
TRBV20-1	many	TRBJ2-2	SATPDLTGELF
TRBV15	.	TRBJ1-5	ATSRGGGPQPQH
TRBV27	many	TRBJ1-1	ASSSRGGTEAF
TRBV3-1	few	TRBJ2-1	ASSPPGGRSGEQF
TRBV28	many	TRBJ1-5	ASRATGGRNQPQH
TRBV29-1	many	TRBJ2-1	SVPPRAGVVDEQF
TRBV19	few	TRBJ2-7	ASSPLGTAYEQY
TRBV28	many	TRBJ2-1	ASSRSGLSYNEQF
TRBV2	many	TRBJ2-7	ASSVGPDRLDHEQY
TRBV5-1	many	TRBJ2-7	ASSGGDRGDSYEQY
TRBV27	many	TRBJ1-5	ASSLSGGPQH
TRBV20-1	.	TRBJ2-7	SAARDTFGEQY
TRBV3-1	many	TRBJ2-7	ASSQVPRSSYEQY
TRBV2	many	TRBJ1-5	ASSGSRQPQH
TRBV11-2	few	TRBJ1-3	ASSLGGNGNTIY
TRBV20-1	.	TRBJ2-7	SASTSGSNEQY
TRBV19	.	TRBJ2-3	ATQTTGGTDTQY
TRBV25-1	few	TRBJ1-2	ASSDPGTGGIYGYT
TRBV20-1	many	TRBJ2-3	SAGRGLDTQY
TRBV7-9	.	TRBJ1-6	ASSLPGTERGSPLH
TRBV20-1	few	TRBJ1-2	SADTSRGYGYT
TRBV13	.	TRBJ1-2	ASSFRFRDGNEGT
TRBV20-1	many	TRBJ1-2	SARHGSGNYGYT
TRBV20-1	.	TRBJ1-4	SATEDRANEKLV
TRBV28	.	TRBJ2-1	ASSFPPLTSGRNEQF
TRBV7-9	.	TRBJ1-2	ASSSVQGGFYGYT
TRBV28	many	TRBJ1-2	ASSLSFGNYGYT
TRBV5-1	.	TRBJ1-5	ASSLRGGPEPQH
TRBV6-5	few	TRBJ1-3	ASSYPGGTIY
TRBV7-2	few	TRBJ1-2	ASSPRGGGNYGYT
TRBV9	many	TRBJ2-7	ASSVSSWVEQY
TRBV9	few	TRBJ2-5	ASSIGLAGALETQY
TRBV2	many	TRBJ1-1	ASSEARWGQPF
TRBV10-3	many	TRBJ2-6	AISEPTGRADRTGANVLT
TRBV19	many	TRBJ1-1	ASSIGGLYEAF
TRBV7-9	many	TRBJ2-5	ASSSGGSQETQY
TRBV28	.	TRBJ1-2	ASSSQPTGKGYT
TRBV13	many	TRBJ2-1	ASSSAGRSEQF
TRBV20-1	many	TRBJ2-3	SAMIPLSGTQY
TRBV3-1	few	TRBJ2-2	ASSQIQWETTGELF
TRBV5-1	.	TRBJ2-7	ASSEGTGAEQY
TRBV9	many	TRBJ2-2	ASSVGVGELF
TRBV30	many	TRBJ2-7	AWNTEGPYEQY
TRBV20-1	few	TRBJ1-2	SAPELNTGYT
TRBV19	many	TRBJ1-1	ASRINTGSNTEAF
TRBV30	.	TRBJ2-1	AWSVPRAYNEQF